The present TCR beta chain was sequenced within a study of immune evolution from preneoplasia to lung adenocarcinoma. Germline values: CDR1 LGHNA, CDR2 YSLEER. Trimming left V 0 bases short and J 4 bases short, with 7 bases between. The CDR3 runs to 13 residues. Two lung cancer pathologists independently confirmed each histologic diagnosis. The table came from immunoSEQ multiplex PCR; TCRdb's copy has only in-frame clones and leaves some out. Of roughly 21,000 clones listed, roughly 80% were seen once; the top ten hold 5.6%. This rearrangement joins TRBV4-3 to TRBJ2-7; D remains unclear. Sequenced input: FFPE invasive lung adenocarcinoma tissue. The TCR comes from a person between 55 and 69 years old with lung adenocarcinoma. CDR3 amino acids: CASSQDHAYEQYF. Written as DNA, the CDR3 is TGCGCCAGCAGCCAAGACCACGCGTACGAGCAGTACTTC.